The 29 T cell receptor beta chains below were found in one sample sequenced in a study of T cell repertoires in cytomegalovirus infection. In TCRdb, the reads were re-called with MiXCR into one record per CDR3 protein. The repertoire holds about 110,000 distinct CDR3 sequences, with 10% as singletons. For these TCRs, the target antigens are not known. Sequencing was done on a sample of PBMCs, sequenced either directly or after in vitro stimulation (not recorded which). Receptors originate from a human donor in good health (CMV status not recorded). Some clones in this sample may be carry-over from other donors' samples.

In its sample, this clonotype was seen many times. The chain employs TRBV7-9 and TRBJ2-3; 10 bases align to TRBD2. CDR3 length: 16 amino acids. Per germline, CDR1 SEHNR and CDR2 FQNEAQ (reference sequence). Trimming at V came to 5 bases and at J to 4 bases, leaving 9 bases not matched to a gene. Here the CDR3 reads CASSPYLAGASDTQYF. The CDR3 DNA is TGTGCCAGCAGCCCCTATCTAGCGGGAGCCTCAGATACGCAGTATTTT.

This clonotype was seen many times. The chain uses TRBV7-9 and TRBJ2-6, with D maybe TRBD1 (8 bases). The CDR3 has 20 residues. V dropped 0 bases and J dropped 0 bases, with 18 bases sitting between them. Germline-derived CDR1 and CDR2 are SEHNR and FQNEAQ (reference sequence). CDR3 nucleotides: TGTGCCAGCAGCTTAGCAGCGGGACAGGCCGAAGACTCTGGGGCCAACGTCCTGACTTTC. It encodes CASSLAAGQAEDSGANVLTF.

In its sample, this clonotype was seen many times. V is TRBV19 and J is TRBJ2-5, with 9 nucleotides matching TRBD2. Germline V gene data show CDR1 as LNHDA and CDR2 as SQIVND (reference sequence). V lost 3 bases, J lost 4 bases, and 6 bases stayed unmatched. The CDR3 runs to 15 residues. The CDR3 sequence: CASSISSGSGETQYF. In DNA, the CDR3 is TGTGCCAGTAGTATTAGTAGCGGGAGCGGAGAGACCCAGTACTTC. Drawing the rest from reference TRBV19 and TRBJ2-5, the complete variable domain is DGGITQSPKYLFRKEGQNVTLSCEQNLNHDAMYWYRQDPGQGLRLIYYSQIVNDFQKGDIAEGYSVSREKKESFPLTVTSAQKNPTAFYLCASSISSGSGETQYFGPGTRLLVL.

The chain is built from TRBV14 and TRBJ1-6; TRBD1 might be the D (6 bases). The CDR3 sequence is 18 residues long. The V gene's germline CDR1 is SGHDN and CDR2 FVKESK. The V end was cut by 0 bases, the J end by 1 base, with 13 bases between. Written as DNA, the CDR3 is TGTGCCAGCAGCCAAGAAGCCGGGGGCGCTTCCTATAATTCACCCCTCCACTTT. Its protein product is CASSQEAGGASYNSPLHF.

This clonotype was detected ten times or more. The chain carries TRBV7-2 and TRBJ2-3; D may be TRBD1 or TRBD2 (6 bases each). This CDR3 spans 14 amino acids. Trimming removed 5 bases from V and 3 bases from J, with 12 bases in between. Germline V lookup: CDR1 SGHTA, CDR2 FQGNSA. The DNA for the CDR3 is TGTGCCAGCAGCACAGGAGGGGGAACAGATACGCAGTATTTT. Protein product: CASSTGGGTDTQYF.

Many counts were recorded for this clonotype. The gene calls are TRBV19 and TRBJ1-5; TRBD1 agrees at 9 bases. Germline lookup yields CDR1 LNHDA and CDR2 SQIVND (reference sequence). This CDR3 comprises 15 residues. Trimming at V came to 6 bases and at J to 2 bases, leaving 5 bases not matched to a gene. The CDR3 here is CASRPGQGGNQPQHF. Here the CDR3 DNA reads TGTGCCAGTAGGCCGGGACAGGGAGGCAATCAGCCCCAGCATTTT.

The table lists this clonotype with many counts. This sequence joins TRBV7-2 and TRBJ2-7, with D hard to call. With 2 bases removed from V and 7 bases from J, the gap between germline ends came to 12 bases. Germline V gives CDR1 SGHTA, CDR2 FQGNSA. This CDR3 contains 13 residues. CDR3 protein: CASSLLGLGEQYF. In nucleotides, the CDR3 is TGTGCCAGCAGCTTACTAGGGTTGGGAGAGCAGTACTTC.

The rearrangement joins TRBV30 to TRBJ2-2, with 7 bases lining up with TRBD1. Trimming at V came to 3 bases and at J to 7 bases, leaving 11 bases not matched to a gene. Germline V gene data show CDR1 as GTSNPN and CDR2 as SVGIG (reference sequence). The CDR3 is 15 residues long. CDR3 in amino acids: CAWRATGNSGGELFF. CDR3 DNA: TGTGCCTGGAGAGCGACAGGGAACAGTGGCGGGGAGCTGTTTTTT. Full variable domain (missing parts from reference TRBV30 and TRBJ2-2): SQTIHQWPATLVQPVGSPLSLECTVEGTSNPNLYWYRQAAGRGLQLLFYSVGIGQISSEVPQNLSASRPQDRQFILSSKKLLLSDSGFYLCAWRATGNSGGELFFGEGSRLTVL.

The chain uses TRBV28 and TRBJ2-2; D is unresolved. Germline V CDR1 and CDR2: MDHEN, SYDVKM. The V end was cut by 1 base, the J end by 8 bases, with 5 bases between. The CDR3 consists of 12 residues. The CDR3 region has the DNA TGTGCCAGCAGTTTATTCCCGGGGGAGCTGTTTTTT. Translating it yields CASSLFPGELFF.

This clonotype was detected a few times. The chain joins TRBV28 to TRBJ2-4; D perhaps matches TRBD2 (5 bases). This CDR3 comprises 16 residues. V gave up 5 bases and J gave up 0 bases, with 14 bases separating them. Germline loops: CDR1 MDHEN, CDR2 SYDVKM. In DNA, the CDR3 is TGTGCCAGCAGTCCGTCGGGGAGCTTAGCCAAAAACATTCAGTACTTC. It translates to CASSPSGSLAKNIQYF.

In this sample, this clonotype turned up a few times. The rearrangement links TRBV24-1 to TRBJ2-1; 9 bases match TRBD2. Losses at the gene ends were 3 bases for V and 5 bases for J; bases not matched to a gene: 7. Germline values: CDR1 KGHDR, CDR2 SFDVKD. The length of the CDR3 is 16 residues. CDR3 sequence (DNA): TGTGCCACCAGTGATCCCAGACTAGCGGCCGACAATGAGCAGTTCTTC. The encoded protein is CATSDPRLAADNEQFF.

Details on this clonotype: Being one base from a much bigger clone, this may be a read error. CDR3: CASSSGGRDAGELFF. The CDR3 DNA is TGTGCCAGCAGTTCGGGGGGGAGAGACGCCGGGGAGCTGTTTTTT. The chain carries TRBV6-5 and TRBJ2-2, with 8 bases that match TRBD2. This CDR3 has 15 residues. V trimming: 4 bases; J trimming: 6 bases; junction bases outside the gene matches: 7. Germline V gene sequence: CDR1 MNHEY, CDR2 SVGAGI.

This clonotype has only a few counts. V gene TRBV4-3 combines with J gene TRBJ2-2; no definite D call. The CDR3 has 18 amino acids. Germline assignment: CDR1 LGHNA and CDR2 YSLEER. Between the trimmed V and J ends, which lost 0 bases and 4 bases, there was a span of 18 bases. The CDR3, as DNA: TGCGCCAGCAGCCAAGAAAGTATACACACTACGTCCACCGGGGAGCTGTTTTTT. The encoded protein is CASSQESIHTTSTGELFF.

This clonotype was found many times. This chain connects TRBV5-6 to TRBJ1-6; TRBD1 aligns across 7 bases. CDR1 and CDR2 from the germline V gene are SGHDT and YYEEEE. V shed 4 bases, J shed 7 bases, and the junction held 5 bases outside the gene matches. The CDR3 is 14 amino acids. The DNA for the CDR3 is TGTGCCAGCAGCCGCAGGGGGTCGAATTCACCCCTCCACTTT. Translation gives CASSRRGSNSPLHF.

This clonotype showed up many times. The chain couples TRBV9 to TRBJ2-4; 8 nucleotides line up with TRBD2. Trimming cost V 4 bases and J 7 bases; bases outside gene matches: 10. Germline assignment: CDR1 SGDLS and CDR2 YYNGEE. The CDR3 has 15 amino acids. CDR3 nucleotides: TGTGCCAGCAGCCCCGGGAGGGGGTACGGGAACATTCAGTACTTC. Translation gives CASSPGRGYGNIQYF.

This clonotype has ten or more counts. The rearrangement links TRBV27 to TRBJ2-7; the D gene is possibly TRBD1 (6 bases). V was cut by 3 bases and J by 2 bases, with 11 bases left in between. The CDR3 is made up of 14 amino acids. CDR1 is MNHEY and CDR2 is SMNVEV in the germline V gene (reference sequence). The CDR3 nucleotides read TGTGCCAGCAGTTTTGGGCAGGGGACCTACGAGCAGTACTTC. Translation gives CASSFGQGTYEQYF.

There are many counts of this clonotype. This sequence joins TRBV28 and TRBJ1-5, with D possibly being TRBD1 (5 bases). The V end lost 5 bases, the J end lost 0 bases, and 11 bases lay between the germline ends. This CDR3 region has 15 residues. From germline, CDR1 is MDHEN and CDR2 SYDVKM. CDR3 sequence reads: CASSPGGGSNQPQHF. DNA of the CDR3: TGTGCCAGCAGTCCCGGGGGGGGTAGCAATCAGCCCCAGCATTTT.

This clonotype was recorded at least ten times. The chain joins TRBV5-4 to TRBJ2-5; 14 nucleotides agree with TRBD2. CDR3 length equals 16 residues. Unmatched junction bases numbered 4, after V lost 3 bases and J lost 3 bases. The germline V gene has CDR1 SGHNT and CDR2 YYREEE (reference sequence). The CDR3 coding sequence is TGTGCCAGCAGCTCAAGACTAGCGGGAGGGAAAGAGACCCAGTACTTC. It is translated as CASSSRLAGGKETQYF.

This clonotype was seen many times. V and J are TRBV6-1 and TRBJ1-1, with a tentative D call TRBD1 (5 bases). Trimming stripped 6 bases from V and 6 bases from J, with 17 bases between. The CDR3 has 14 residues. CDR1 MNHNS and CDR2 SASEGT come from the germline V gene. The CDR3 region has the DNA TGTGCCAGCAGCCCCAGTTGGGGCGACGCTGAAGCTTTCTTT. Amino acid sequence: CASSPSWGDAEAFF.

This clonotype has just a few counts. V and J are TRBV7-3 and TRBJ1-4; TRBD1 might be the D (6 bases). This CDR3 has 17 amino acids. With 4 bases removed from V and 0 bases from J, the gap between germline ends came to 15 bases. The germline V gene encodes CDR1 SGHTA and CDR2 FQGTGA. The CDR3 protein is CASSSQGFVATNEKLFF. In DNA, the CDR3 is TGTGCCAGCAGCTCACAGGGTTTTGTTGCAACTAATGAAAAACTGTTTTTT.

This rearrangement joins TRBV5-1 to TRBJ2-7; the D is unclear. V lost 0 bases, J lost 1 base, and 8 bases lay in between. This CDR3 spans 14 amino acids. Germline lookup yields CDR1 SGHRS and CDR2 YFSETQ. The CDR3 coding sequence is TGCGCCAGCAGCTTGGTTTCAGCATCCTACGAGCAGTACTTC. Protein product: CASSLVSASYEQYF. Based on the CDR3 plus reference TRBV5-1 and TRBJ2-7, the full variable domain is KAGVTQTPRYLIKTRGQQVTLSCSPISGHRSVSWYQQTPGQGLQFLFEYFSETQRNKGNFPGRFSGRQFSNSRSEMNVSTLELGDSALYLCASSLVSASYEQYFGPGTRLTVT.

There are many counts of this clonotype. CDR3 DNA: TGTGCCAGCAGCTCCCGGACAGAGGGTCGATCAGATACGCAGTATTTT. Its translation is CASSSRTEGRSDTQYF. V is TRBV7-2 and J is TRBJ2-3; tentatively, D is TRBD1 (6 bases). V dropped 4 bases and J dropped 4 bases, with 18 bases sitting between them. This CDR3 is 16 amino acids long. Germline values: CDR1 SGHTA, CDR2 FQGNSA.

The chain links TRBV20-1 to TRBJ1-2; TRBD1 matches at 7 bases. In germline, CDR1 is DFQATT, CDR2 SNEGSKA (reference sequence). The CDR3 runs to 17 residues. The V and J ends lost 0 bases and 4 bases, in that order; junction bases with no gene match: 14. The CDR3 DNA follows: TGCAGTGCTAGAGATTGGTTTAGGGGGCTGTCTGCCTATGGCTACACCTTC. Protein: CSARDWFRGLSAYGYTF.

This clonotype was counted ten times or more. V is TRBV27 and J is TRBJ1-1, with a weak D call TRBD1 (5 bases). V was pared by 8 bases and J by 2 bases, with 12 bases between. The length of the CDR3 is 13 residues. Germline V lookup: CDR1 MNHEY, CDR2 SMNVEV (reference sequence). The DNA of the CDR3 is TGTGCCAGCCGGTCGAGGGGAAACACTGAAGCTTTCTTT. It yields the protein CASRSRGNTEAFF.

The table lists this clonotype with a few counts. This chain joins TRBV4-3 and TRBJ1-3; D ambiguous. V was trimmed by 1 base and J by 4 bases, leaving 5 bases between them. Germline V lookup: CDR1 LGHNA, CDR2 YSLEER. This CDR3 has 13 amino acids. CDR3 nucleotide sequence: TGCGCCAGCAGCCAAGTGAGCGGAAACACCATATATTTT. Residues: CASSQVSGNTIYF.

This clonotype came up many times. V and J are TRBV12-3 or TRBV12-4 and TRBJ1-4; D possibly corresponds to TRBD1 (6 bases). Deletions cut 2 bases from V and 5 bases from J, with 12 bases between. This CDR3 is built from 15 residues. The CDR3 DNA sequence: TGTGCCAGCAGTTTATTTGCGGGGGCGAATGAAAAACTGTTTTTT. It encodes CASSLFAGANEKLFF.

This clonotype was seen many times. This rearrangement joins TRBV28 to TRBJ1-2; a possible D gene is TRBD1 (5 bases). V was cut by 11 bases and J by 3 bases, with 16 bases left in between. CDR3 length equals 13 residues. Germline lookup yields CDR1 MDHEN and CDR2 SYDVKM. CDR3 nucleotide sequence: TGTGCCTGCCAGGGCACAGTAGACTATGGCTACACCTTC. Amino acids: CACQGTVDYGYTF.

This chain connects TRBV4-2 to TRBJ1-1; perhaps TRBD1 as D (6 bases). CDR3 size: 14 residues. With 5 bases removed from V and 5 bases from J, the gap between germline ends came to 15 bases. Germline-derived CDR1 and CDR2 are LGHNA and YNFKEQ. CDR3 DNA sequence: TGTGCCAGCAGCAGGGGGGGGGGGAGGACTGAAGCTTTCTTT. Translation: CASSRGGGRTEAFF.

The chain employs TRBV28 and TRBJ1-6; 7 positions agree with TRBD1. The junction had 4 bases not matched to a gene; V was cut back by 4 bases and J by 7 bases. The CDR3 is 14 amino acids. CDR1 is MDHEN and CDR2 is SYDVKM in the germline V gene. The CDR3 spells CASSSGQQNSPLHF. CDR3 nucleotide sequence: TGTGCCAGCAGTTCGGGACAGCAAAATTCACCCCTCCACTTT.